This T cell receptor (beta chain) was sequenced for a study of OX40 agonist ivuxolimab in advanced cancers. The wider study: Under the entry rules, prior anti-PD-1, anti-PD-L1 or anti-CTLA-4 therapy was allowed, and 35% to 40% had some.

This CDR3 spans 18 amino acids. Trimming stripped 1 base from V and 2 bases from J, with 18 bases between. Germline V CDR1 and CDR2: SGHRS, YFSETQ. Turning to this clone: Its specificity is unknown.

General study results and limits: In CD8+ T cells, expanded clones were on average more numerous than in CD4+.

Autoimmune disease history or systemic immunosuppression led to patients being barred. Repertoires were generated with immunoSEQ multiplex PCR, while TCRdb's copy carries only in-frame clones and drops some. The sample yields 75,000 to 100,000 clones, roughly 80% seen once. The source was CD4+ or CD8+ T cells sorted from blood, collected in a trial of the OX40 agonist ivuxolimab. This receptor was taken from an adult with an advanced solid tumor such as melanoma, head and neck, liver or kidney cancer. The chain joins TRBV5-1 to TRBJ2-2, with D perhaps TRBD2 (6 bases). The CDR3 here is CASSLLEPGGINTGELFF. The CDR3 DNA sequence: TGCGCCAGCAGCTTGTTAGAACCGGGCGGGATTAACACCGGGGAGCTGTTTTTT.